The entry below gives a single T cell receptor (beta chain) sequence along with its context. The data were obtained in a study of blood T cell repertoires in COVID-19. The overall study: Samples came from the United States, Italy and Spain, spanning acute and convalescent COVID-19. PBMCs, B-cell-depleted T cells, or T cells were the source of the cDNA or gDNA that made up the material.

Assignments of participants to cohorts depended upon their own reported clinical history. Repertoires were generated with immunoSEQ multiplex PCR, while TCRdb's copy carries only in-frame clones and drops some. Of roughly 360,000 clones listed, more than 75% are singletons. This clonotype originated in a woman aged 25 to 39 with acute COVID-19. Input material: PBMCs or T cells enriched from blood (not recorded which).

For the CDR3, the DNA is TGTGCCAGCAGCTTAGGCAGGGGTTTGAACACTGAAGCTTTCTTT. Protein: CASSLGRGLNTEAFF. This sequence joins TRBV11-1 and TRBJ1-1, with D possibly being TRBD1 (6 bases). V gave up 1 base and J gave up 0 bases, with 9 bases separating them. The germline CDR1 and CDR2 sequences are SGHAT and FQDESV (reference sequence). This CDR3 has 15 amino acids. Filled out from reference TRBV11-1 and TRBJ1-1, the complete variable domain reads EAEVAQSPRYKITEKSQAVAFWCDPISGHATLYWYRQILGQGPELLVQFQDESVVDDSQLPKDRFSAERLKGVDSTLKIQPAELGDSAMYLCASSLGRGLNTEAFFGQGTRLTVV.